This TCR beta chain was sequenced for a study of cytomegalovirus exposure and HLA in healthy donors. Study background: Inside one of the first data releases sat around 77 million unique TCRs taken from HLA-typed donors.

Germline V gene data show CDR1 as LNHDA and CDR2 as SQIVND (reference sequence). The V gene end was trimmed by 9 bases and the J gene end by 5 bases; junction bases not matched to a gene: 4. The CDR3 is made up of 14 amino acids. Details on this clone: Its target is not known.

60 Vbeta and 13 Jbeta primers were used in PCR. In the source study's methods: Per a later analysis, the number of unique TCR beta chains was about 78 million, of which 9 million to 14 million were shared. Produced via immunoSEQ multiplex PCR; TCRdb's table is partial and in-frame only. That table is the source of V, J and clone size, and D and trimming were worked out from the DNA. This sample contains around 140,000 clones. General study findings and limits: With DRB1 most and HLA-C fewest, TCR association rates differed between HLA loci in a later analysis.

The TCR sequence derives from a woman between 35 and 50 years old in good health and CMV-seronegative. The sample taken for sequencing was PBMCs. The chain combines TRBV19 with TRBJ1-6; TRBD1 agrees at 10 bases. CDR3 coding DNA: TGTGCCAGCAGACAGGGGGCTAATAATTCACCCCTCCACTTT. This codes for CASRQGANNSPLHF.